What follows are 2 T cell receptor beta chains derived from one specimen sequenced in a study of T cell changes during pregnancy in multiple sclerosis (dated by TCRdb to about 2019). Libraries were constructed by the immunoSEQ multiplex PCR assay. In TCRdb, the immuneACCESS table is reduced to in-frame sequences with V and J assigned. These tables do not hold every clone; where another copy was compared, an unresolved V gene accounts for under half, and the others remain unexplained. The sample has about 34,000 clones on record, approximately 90% of them singletons. The ten largest make up 3.5% of the sample. The sequenced sample was CD8+ T cells from peripheral blood mononuclear cells, obtained in the third trimester of pregnancy. Source of these receptors: a female donor with multiple sclerosis, enrolled in a pregnancy study.

The chain joins TRBV4-2 to TRBJ1-1; TRBD1 agrees at 8 bases. This CDR3 spans 14 amino acids. The V and J ends lost 4 bases and 5 bases, in that order; junction bases with no gene match: 6. The germline CDR1 and CDR2 sequences are LGHNA and YNFKEQ. The CDR3 DNA sequence: TGTGCCAGCAGCCCGGACAGGGTTTGGACTGAAGCTTTCTTT. Protein product: CASSPDRVWTEAFF.

A single count supports this clone. V and J are TRBV10-3 and TRBJ2-3; D is possibly TRBD2 (5 bases). CDR1 is ENHRY, CDR2 SYGVKD, per germline. Trimming shortened V by 2 bases and J by 4 bases, and 13 bases separated the two germline ends. The CDR3 loop spans 15 amino acids. This CDR3 is CAISETTRSADTQYF. The CDR3 nucleotides are TGTGCCATCAGTGAGACCACTAGGAGCGCAGATACGCAGTATTTT.